Sequencing of this TCR beta chain was carried out in a study of T cell responses to AZD1222 COVID-19 vaccine. This clone was found once. Its cognate antigen is unknown. The germline V gene encodes CDR1 SGHAT and CDR2 FQNNGV. The J segment lost 3 bases and the V segment lost 5 bases, leaving 6 bases of the junction unmatched. The CDR3 sequence is 15 residues long. General study points: Targets within unmutated variant regions were reportedly found for nearly half of spike-specific TCRs. Spike-wide vaccine-associated CD4 TCRs dominated at 160-218 and 743-854.

The repertoire was sequenced with immunoSEQ multiplex PCR; TCRdb's copy has only in-frame clones and lacks some. The table lists more than 95,000 clones, around 89% of them singletons. The V and J genes are TRBV11-2 and TRBJ2-2, with TRBD1 matching 7 bases. The clonotype originates from an adult in good health. This sample comprised peripheral blood, obtained on day 0 of AZD1222 vaccination. CDR3 bases: TGTGCCAGCAGCCCGAGACAGGGCTACACCGGGGAGCTGTTTTTT. Its protein product is CASSPRQGYTGELFF.